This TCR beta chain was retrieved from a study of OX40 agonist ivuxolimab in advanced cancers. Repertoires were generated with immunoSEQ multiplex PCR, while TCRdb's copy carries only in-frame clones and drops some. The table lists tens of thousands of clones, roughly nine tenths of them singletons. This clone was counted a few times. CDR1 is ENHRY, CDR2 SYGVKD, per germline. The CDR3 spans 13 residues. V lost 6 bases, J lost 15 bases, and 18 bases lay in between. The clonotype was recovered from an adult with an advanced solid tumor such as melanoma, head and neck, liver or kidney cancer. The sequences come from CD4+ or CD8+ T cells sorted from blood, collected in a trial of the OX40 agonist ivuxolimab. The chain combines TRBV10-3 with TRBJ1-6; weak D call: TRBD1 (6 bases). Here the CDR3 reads CAIRDSGFDILHF. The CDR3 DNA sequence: TGTGCCATCAGGGACAGTGGCTTCGATATCCTCCACTTT.